This T cell receptor beta chain was documented in a study of identical twins. Regarding the study as a whole: Out-of-frame beta sequences exhibited a weaker degree of excess twin sharing. Model-predicted out-of-frame TCR alpha sharing fell below observed values in monozygotic twins.

This clonotype was picked up many times. Antigen unknown. In TCRdb, the 5' RACE reads were re-called with MiXCR into one record per CDR3 protein. The table lists about 720,000 distinct CDR3 sequences, 8.5% to 9.5% of them singletons, with roughly 0.9% in the top ten. This sample also belongs to another study, concerning yellow fever vaccine responses in identical twins.

This TCR was sampled from a woman aged 18-29 years in good health. Sample: PBMCs.

The CDR3 spells CASSKGLAGGNEQFF. The CDR3 DNA is TGCGCCAGCAGCAAGGGACTAGCGGGAGGTAATGAGCAGTTCTTC. This rearrangement joins TRBV5-1 to TRBJ2-1; 15 bases are shared with TRBD2. The CDR3 has 15 amino acids. The germline V gene has CDR1 SGHRS and CDR2 YFSETQ. Germline trimming cut 4 bases from V and 7 bases from J; bases unmatched to any gene: 3.